This T cell receptor beta chain appears in the sequencing data of a study of blood T cell repertoires in COVID-19. The CDR3 contains 13 residues. Trimming removed 2 bases at V and 2 bases at J, with 8 bases between. The germline CDR1 and CDR2 sequences are SGHNT and YYREEE (reference sequence). Profiling relied on immunoSEQ multiplex PCR, and the TCRdb table lists in-frame clones only, not all of them. The repertoire holds about 100,000 clones, under 90% seen once, with 9.5% to 15% in the top ten. This TCR derives from a human donor in a cohort sampled during active COVID-19. This sequence joins TRBV5-4 and TRBJ2-7; D may be TRBD2 (6 bases). The sample was peripheral blood. The CDR3 sequence: CASSFGTAYEQYF. The CDR3, as DNA: TGTGCCAGCAGCTTTGGGACTGCCTACGAGCAGTACTTC. Full variable domain (outside the CDR3, taken from reference TRBV5-4 and TRBJ2-7): ETGVTQSPTHLIKTRGQQVTLRCSSQSGHNTVSWYQQALGQGPQFIFQYYREEENGRGNFPPRFSGLQFPNYSSELNVNALELDDSALYLCASSFGTAYEQYFGPGTRLTVT.